Listed below are T cell receptor beta chains from one sample, sequenced in a study of spatial heterogeneity in lung cancer. TCRdb re-called the 5' RACE reads with MiXCR, one entry per CDR3 protein. The sample contains about 13,000 distinct CDR3 sequences, around 6.1% of which appear only once. The source material was lung tumor tissue, sampled at surgery. These TCRs come from a female donor with early-stage non-small cell lung cancer. The CDR3 runs from the conserved cysteine through the conserved F or W. The D gene is left open where the match is weak. A row's size may be missing; if present it is once, few, many or a size class.

CDR3 protein: CASSLTDPNTEAFF
CDR3 DNA: TGTGCCAGCAGTTTAACGGACCCGAACACTGAAGCTTTCTTT
V gene: TRBV28
D gene: .
J gene: TRBJ1-1
clone size: many

CDR3 protein: CASSLHNEQFF
CDR3 DNA: TGTGCCAGCAGCTTACACAATGAGCAGTTCTTC
V gene: TRBV11-2
D gene: .
J gene: TRBJ2-1
clone size: medium-sized

CDR3 protein: CASSLPPGWEQYF
CDR3 DNA: TGTGCCAGCAGCTTACCCCCAGGTTGGGAGCAGTACTTC
V gene: TRBV7-9
D gene: .
J gene: TRBJ2-7
clone size: many

CDR3 protein: CASSEALGVGNTEAFF
CDR3 DNA: TGTGCCAGCAGTGAAGCGCTAGGGGTTGGAAACACTGAAGCTTTCTTT
V gene: TRBV2
D gene: .
J gene: TRBJ1-1
clone size: many

CDR3 protein: CASTWTGNSYEQYF
CDR3 DNA: TGTGCCAGCACTTGGACAGGGAATTCCTACGAGCAGTACTTC
V gene: TRBV12-3/TRBV12-4
D gene: TRBD1
J gene: TRBJ2-7
clone size: many

CDR3 protein: CASSLFPQHQYGYTF
CDR3 DNA: TGTGCCAGCAGTTTATTCCCCCAACACCAATATGGCTACACCTTC
V gene: TRBV12-3/TRBV12-4
D gene: .
J gene: TRBJ1-2
clone size: many

CDR3 protein: CASSTRQSVGNEQFF
CDR3 DNA: TGTGCCAGCAGCACCCGACAGTCGGTGGGGAATGAGCAGTTCTTC
V gene: TRBV7-2
D gene: .
J gene: TRBJ2-1
clone size: medium-sized

CDR3 protein: CSAREEGRAEVSIQYF
CDR3 DNA: TGCAGTGCTAGAGAGGAAGGCCGGGCTGAGGTCTCCATTCAGTACTTC
V gene: TRBV20-1
D gene: .
J gene: TRBJ2-4
clone size: many

CDR3 protein: CASTRSGGAQFF
CDR3 DNA: TGTGCCAGCACCCGCTCAGGGGGCGCCCAGTTCTTC
V gene: TRBV6-5
D gene: TRBD1
J gene: TRBJ2-1
clone size: .

CDR3 protein: CASSQVRSAYQETQYF
CDR3 DNA: TGTGCCAGCAGCCAAGTTAGAAGCGCCTACCAAGAGACCCAGTACTTC
V gene: TRBV14
D gene: .
J gene: TRBJ2-5
clone size: many

CDR3 protein: CAWSDYDRDSQFF
CDR3 DNA: TGTGCCTGGAGTGACTACGACCGGGACAGTCAGTTCTTC
V gene: TRBV30
D gene: TRBD1
J gene: TRBJ2-1
clone size: .

CDR3 protein: CASSYGSTATGGELFF
CDR3 DNA: TGTGCCAGCAGTTACGGGTCGACAGCTACGGGCGGGGAGCTGTTTTTT
V gene: TRBV6-2/TRBV6-3
D gene: .
J gene: TRBJ2-2
clone size: .

CDR3 protein: CASSLRAGINEKLFF
CDR3 DNA: TGTGCCAGCAGTTTACGGGCAGGGATTAATGAAAAACTGTTTTTT
V gene: TRBV27
D gene: .
J gene: TRBJ1-4
clone size: medium-sized

CDR3 protein: CASSPGAHSNQPQHF
CDR3 DNA: TGTGCCAGCAGCCCTGGAGCCCATAGCAATCAGCCCCAGCATTTT
V gene: TRBV9
D gene: .
J gene: TRBJ1-5
clone size: medium-sized

CDR3 protein: CASSQVAGANVLTF
CDR3 DNA: TGTGCCAGCAGCCAAGTAGCTGGGGCCAACGTCCTGACTTTC
V gene: TRBV3-1
D gene: .
J gene: TRBJ2-6
clone size: many

CDR3 protein: CASSLGSVYEQYF
CDR3 DNA: TGTGCCAGCAGTTTGGGCAGCGTTTACGAGCAGTACTTC
V gene: TRBV12-3/TRBV12-4
D gene: .
J gene: TRBJ2-7
clone size: many

CDR3 protein: CASSLGTAITDTQYF
CDR3 DNA: TGTGCCAGCAGCCTGGGGACAGCAATCACAGATACGCAGTATTTT
V gene: TRBV7-3
D gene: TRBD1
J gene: TRBJ2-3
clone size: many

CDR3 protein: CATSRDRISHEQYF
CDR3 DNA: TGTGCCACCAGCAGAGATCGGATTTCCCACGAGCAGTACTTC
V gene: TRBV15
D gene: .
J gene: TRBJ2-7
clone size: many

CDR3 protein: CASSLKRDQPQHF
CDR3 DNA: TGTGCCAGCAGCTTGAAAAGGGATCAGCCCCAGCATTTT
V gene: TRBV5-5
D gene: .
J gene: TRBJ1-5
clone size: many

CDR3 protein: CASSNDRGAPRSYEQYF
CDR3 DNA: TGTGCCAGCAGTAACGACAGGGGGGCCCCACGGTCCTACGAGCAGTACTTC
V gene: TRBV28
D gene: TRBD1
J gene: TRBJ2-7
clone size: many

CDR3 protein: CATSRRFTSGGGEQFF
CDR3 DNA: TGTGCCACCAGCAGAAGGTTCACTAGCGGAGGCGGTGAGCAGTTCTTC
V gene: TRBV15
D gene: TRBD2
J gene: TRBJ2-1
clone size: many

CDR3 protein: CASSRINPSYEQYF
CDR3 DNA: TGTGCCAGCAGCCGGATAAACCCCTCCTACGAGCAGTACTTC
V gene: TRBV7-2
D gene: .
J gene: TRBJ2-7
clone size: .

CDR3 protein: CSSRRGAYNEQFF
CDR3 DNA: TGCAGTTCGCGGCGGGGGGCTTACAATGAGCAGTTCTTC
V gene: TRBV20-1
D gene: TRBD2
J gene: TRBJ2-1
clone size: many

CDR3 protein: CASSPRTGRMNTEAFF
CDR3 DNA: TGTGCCAGCAGCCCCCGGACAGGTCGTATGAACACTGAAGCTTTCTTT
V gene: TRBV3-1
D gene: TRBD1
J gene: TRBJ1-1
clone size: many

CDR3 protein: CATGRADTQYF
CDR3 DNA: TGTGCCACCGGAAGAGCGGATACGCAGTATTTT
V gene: TRBV5-6
D gene: .
J gene: TRBJ2-3
clone size: many

CDR3 protein: CASSLGSIGTDTQYF
CDR3 DNA: TGTGCCAGCAGCTTAGGCAGCATTGGCACAGATACGCAGTATTTT
V gene: TRBV7-2
D gene: .
J gene: TRBJ2-3
clone size: large

CDR3 protein: CASSKSGGPYEQYF
CDR3 DNA: TGTGCCAGCAGTAAGAGCGGGGGCCCCTACGAGCAGTACTTC
V gene: TRBV7-9
D gene: TRBD2
J gene: TRBJ2-7
clone size: .

CDR3 protein: CASRRTGRTEAFF
CDR3 DNA: TGTGCCAGCAGGAGGACAGGGAGGACTGAAGCTTTCTTT
V gene: TRBV7-9
D gene: TRBD1
J gene: TRBJ1-1
clone size: medium-sized

CDR3 protein: CASSYIGDWAMNTEAFF
CDR3 DNA: TGTGCCAGCAGTTACATAGGTGACTGGGCCATGAACACTGAAGCTTTCTTT
V gene: TRBV6-2/TRBV6-3
D gene: .
J gene: TRBJ1-1
clone size: many

CDR3 protein: CSAIRGTEAFF
CDR3 DNA: TGCAGTGCTATAAGGGGCACTGAAGCTTTCTTT
V gene: TRBV20-1
D gene: .
J gene: TRBJ1-1
clone size: medium-sized

CDR3 protein: CASSPPEHQSGETQYF
CDR3 DNA: TGCGCCAGCAGTCCACCAGAGCACCAGTCGGGAGAGACCCAGTACTTC
V gene: TRBV23-1
D gene: .
J gene: TRBJ2-5
clone size: many